What follows are 3 T cell receptor beta chains derived from one specimen sequenced in a study of cytomegalovirus exposure and HLA in healthy donors. 60 Vbeta and 13 Jbeta primers were used in PCR. Some clones are missing from TCRdb's copy, which holds only in-frame ones; the method was immunoSEQ multiplex PCR. Of about 57,000 clones in the sample, around 70% were seen once. Sequences were obtained from PBMCs. The receptor source for this set is a woman aged 50 to 60 in good health and CMV-seronegative.

In this sample, this clone is medium-sized. The chain uses TRBV5-8 and TRBJ1-2; 8 bases align to TRBD1. With 2 bases clipped from V and 6 bases from J, the junction kept 6 bases outside the gene matches. Germline CDR1 is SGHTS and CDR2 is YDEGEE. CDR3 length equals 14 residues. CDR3 residues: CASSFAGGHHGYTF. CDR3 DNA: TGTGCCAGCAGCTTTGCAGGGGGCCACCATGGCTACACCTTC.

The chain recombines TRBV5-1 with TRBJ2-1, with 7 bases matching TRBD2. Germline CDR1 SGHRS, CDR2 YFSETQ. Losses at the gene ends were 1 base for V and 4 bases for J; bases not matched to a gene: 5. There are 15 residues in the CDR3. CDR3 sequence: CASSLNGGGYNEQFF. In DNA, the CDR3 is TGCGCCAGCAGCTTGAATGGGGGGGGGTACAATGAGCAGTTCTTC. Filled out from reference TRBV5-1 and TRBJ2-1, the complete variable domain reads KAGVTQTPRYLIKTRGQQVTLSCSPISGHRSVSWYQQTPGQGLQFLFEYFSETQRNKGNFPGRFSGRQFSNSRSEMNVSTLELGDSALYLCASSLNGGGYNEQFFGPGTRLTVL.

This clone has only one observation. The CDR3 loop reads CASSHTSTQTHEQFF. The CDR3, as DNA: TGTGCCAGCAGTCATACTAGCACTCAGACCCATGAGCAGTTCTTC. The V gene is TRBV2, the J gene TRBJ2-1, with D perhaps TRBD2 (6 bases). This CDR3 is built from 15 residues. V lost 5 bases to trimming and J lost 8 bases, with 19 bases between them. Germline values: CDR1 SNHLY, CDR2 FYNNEI.